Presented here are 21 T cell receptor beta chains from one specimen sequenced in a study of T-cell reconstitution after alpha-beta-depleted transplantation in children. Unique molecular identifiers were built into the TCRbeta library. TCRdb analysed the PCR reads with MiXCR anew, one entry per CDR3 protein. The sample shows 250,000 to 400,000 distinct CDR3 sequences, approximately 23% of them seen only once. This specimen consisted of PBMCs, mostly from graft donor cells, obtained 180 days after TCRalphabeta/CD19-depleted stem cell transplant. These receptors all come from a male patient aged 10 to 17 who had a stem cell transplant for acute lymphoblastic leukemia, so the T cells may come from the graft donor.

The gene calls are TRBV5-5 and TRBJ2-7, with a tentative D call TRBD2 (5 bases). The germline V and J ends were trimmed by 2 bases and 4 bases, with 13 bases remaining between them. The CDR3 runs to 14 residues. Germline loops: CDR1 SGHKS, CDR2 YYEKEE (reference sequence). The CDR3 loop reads CASSFVVGNYEQYF. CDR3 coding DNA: TGTGCCAGCAGCTTCGTGGTCGGGAATTACGAGCAGTACTTC.

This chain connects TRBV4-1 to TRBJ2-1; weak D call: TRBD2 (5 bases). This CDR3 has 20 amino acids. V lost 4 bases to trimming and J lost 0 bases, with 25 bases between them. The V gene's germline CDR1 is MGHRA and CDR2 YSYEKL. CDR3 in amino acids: CASSPPLSGNSESSYNEQFF. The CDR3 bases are TGCGCCAGCAGCCCACCCTTGTCTGGAAATAGCGAGAGCTCCTACAATGAGCAGTTCTTC.

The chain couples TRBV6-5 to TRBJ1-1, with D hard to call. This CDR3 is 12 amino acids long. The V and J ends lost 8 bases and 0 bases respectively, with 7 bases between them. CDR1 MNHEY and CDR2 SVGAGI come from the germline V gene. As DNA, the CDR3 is TGTGCCAGCGCCCGGTTGAACACTGAAGCTTTCTTT. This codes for CASARLNTEAFF.

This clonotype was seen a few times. In nucleotides, the CDR3 is TGTGCCAGCAGCTTGGCCGGGACATGGACAGATACGCAGTATTTT. Its protein is CASSLAGTWTDTQYF. The chain recombines TRBV5-8 with TRBJ2-3, with D maybe TRBD1 (6 bases). The length of the CDR3 is 15 residues. The V gene lost 0 bases and the J gene lost 3 bases, with 11 bases spanning the gap. CDR1 is SGHTS, CDR2 YDEGEE, per germline.

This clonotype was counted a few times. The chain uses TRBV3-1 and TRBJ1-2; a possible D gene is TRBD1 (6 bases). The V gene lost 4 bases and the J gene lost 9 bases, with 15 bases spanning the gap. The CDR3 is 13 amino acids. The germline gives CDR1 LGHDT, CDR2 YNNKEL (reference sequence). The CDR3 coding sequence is TGTGCCAGCAGCCGGACGGACAGTAACCGCTACACCTTC. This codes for CASSRTDSNRYTF.

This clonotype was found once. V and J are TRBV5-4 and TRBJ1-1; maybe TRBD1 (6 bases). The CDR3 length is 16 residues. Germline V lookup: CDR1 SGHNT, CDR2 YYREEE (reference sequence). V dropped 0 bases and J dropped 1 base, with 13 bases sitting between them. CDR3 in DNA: TGTGCCAGCAGCTTGGCCCCGGGACACCAGAACACTGAAGCTTTCTTT. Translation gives CASSLAPGHQNTEAFF.

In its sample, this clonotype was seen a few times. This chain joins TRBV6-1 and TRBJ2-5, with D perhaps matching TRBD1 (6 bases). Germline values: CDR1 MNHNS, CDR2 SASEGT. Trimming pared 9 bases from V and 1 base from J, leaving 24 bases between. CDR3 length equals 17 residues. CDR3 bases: TGTGCCAGTAAGGGACGTTGGACAGTTCAATCCCAAGAGACCCAGTACTTC. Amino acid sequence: CASKGRWTVQSQETQYF.

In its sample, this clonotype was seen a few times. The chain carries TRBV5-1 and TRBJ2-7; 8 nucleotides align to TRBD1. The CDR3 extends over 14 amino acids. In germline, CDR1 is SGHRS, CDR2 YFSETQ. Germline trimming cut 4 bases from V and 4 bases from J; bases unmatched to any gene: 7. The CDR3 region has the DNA TGCGCCAGCAGCCCGGGACAGGAGGTGTACGAGCAGTACTTC. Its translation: CASSPGQEVYEQYF.

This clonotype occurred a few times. The CDR3 nucleotides read TGTGCCAGTAGTATGCTGGGCACTGAAGCTTTCTTT. Protein sequence: CASSMLGTEAFF. The J gene is TRBJ1-1, the V gene TRBV19, with D uncertain. Germline-derived CDR1 and CDR2 are LNHDA and SQIVND (reference sequence). V dropped 3 bases and J dropped 4 bases, with 6 bases sitting between them. The length of the CDR3 is 12 residues.

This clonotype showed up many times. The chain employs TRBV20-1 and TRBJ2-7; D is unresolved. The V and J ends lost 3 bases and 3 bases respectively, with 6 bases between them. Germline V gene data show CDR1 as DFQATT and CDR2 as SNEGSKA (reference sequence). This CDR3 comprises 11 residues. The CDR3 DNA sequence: TGCAGTGCTAGTCCCTTCTACGAGCAGTACTTC. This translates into CSASPFYEQYF.

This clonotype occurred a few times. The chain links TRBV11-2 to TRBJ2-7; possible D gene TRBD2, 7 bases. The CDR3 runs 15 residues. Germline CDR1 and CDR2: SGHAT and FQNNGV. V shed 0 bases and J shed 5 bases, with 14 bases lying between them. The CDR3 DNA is TGTGCCAGCAGCTTAGAGCCGGGGGGCGGCCACGAGCAGTACTTC. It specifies CASSLEPGGGHEQYF.

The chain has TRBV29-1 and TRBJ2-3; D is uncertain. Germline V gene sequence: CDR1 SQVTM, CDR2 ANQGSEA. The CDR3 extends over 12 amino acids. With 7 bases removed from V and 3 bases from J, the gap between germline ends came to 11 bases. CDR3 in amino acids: CSGLTWTDTQYF. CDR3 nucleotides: TGCAGCGGCCTAACATGGACAGATACGCAGTATTTT.

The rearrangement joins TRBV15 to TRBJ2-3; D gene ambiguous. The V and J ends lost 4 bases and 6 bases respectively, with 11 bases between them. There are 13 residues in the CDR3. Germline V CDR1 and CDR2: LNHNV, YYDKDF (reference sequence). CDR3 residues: CATSILYRDTQYF. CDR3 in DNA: TGTGCCACCAGCATTCTTTACCGGGATACGCAGTATTTT.

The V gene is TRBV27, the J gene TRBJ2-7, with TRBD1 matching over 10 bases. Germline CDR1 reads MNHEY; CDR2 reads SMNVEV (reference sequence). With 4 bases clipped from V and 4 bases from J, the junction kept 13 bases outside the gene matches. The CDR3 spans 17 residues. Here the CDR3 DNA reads TGTGCCAGCAGTTACTCTGCCGGGACAGGGGAGAGGTACGAGCAGTACTTC. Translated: CASSYSAGTGERYEQYF.

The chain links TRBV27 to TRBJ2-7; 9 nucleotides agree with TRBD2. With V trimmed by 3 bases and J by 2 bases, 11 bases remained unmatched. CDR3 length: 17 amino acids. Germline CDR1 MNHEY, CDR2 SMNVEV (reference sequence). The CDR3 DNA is TGTGCCAGCAGTTTGAAGCCGGGGCGGGGGGGCCCCTACGAGCAGTACTTC. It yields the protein CASSLKPGRGGPYEQYF.

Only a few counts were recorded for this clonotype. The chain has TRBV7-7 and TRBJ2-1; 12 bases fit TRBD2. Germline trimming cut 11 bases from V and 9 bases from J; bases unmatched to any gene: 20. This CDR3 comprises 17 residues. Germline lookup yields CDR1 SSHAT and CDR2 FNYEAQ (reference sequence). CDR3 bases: TGTGCCCTCGGTCCTGGGCTAGCGGGAGGGCCATGGGGTGAGCAGTTCTTC. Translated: CALGPGLAGGPWGEQFF.

This CDR3 reads CASSYIRTGYSGYTF. Written as DNA, the CDR3 is TGTGCCAGCAGTTACATCCGGACAGGGTATAGTGGCTACACCTTC. The J gene is TRBJ1-2, the V gene TRBV6-5; TRBD1 matches 8 bases. Germline lookup yields CDR1 MNHEY and CDR2 SVGAGI. The CDR3 has 15 amino acids. With 2 bases clipped from V and 7 bases from J, the junction kept 9 bases outside the gene matches.

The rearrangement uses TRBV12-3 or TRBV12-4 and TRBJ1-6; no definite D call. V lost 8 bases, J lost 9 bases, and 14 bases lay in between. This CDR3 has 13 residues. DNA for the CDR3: TGTGCCAGCTGCGGACGGCCCAGTTCACCCCTCCACTTT. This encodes CASCGRPSSPLHF.

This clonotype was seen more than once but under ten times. CDR3 sequence: CASRQGLAGVGTDTQYF. CDR3 bases: TGTGCCAGCAGACAGGGACTAGCGGGAGTTGGTACAGATACGCAGTATTTT. The chain is built from TRBV3-1 and TRBJ2-3; 14 nucleotides agree with TRBD2. The CDR3 totals 17 residues. Germline CDR1 is LGHDT and CDR2 is YNNKEL (reference sequence). V lost 6 bases, J lost 3 bases, and 8 bases stayed unmatched.

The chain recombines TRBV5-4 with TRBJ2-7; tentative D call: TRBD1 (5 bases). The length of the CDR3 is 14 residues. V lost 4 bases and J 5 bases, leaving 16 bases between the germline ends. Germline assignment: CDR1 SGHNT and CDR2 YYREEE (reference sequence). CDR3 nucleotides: TGTGCCAGCAGCACGTGGCAGGGTGCTCACGAGCAGTACTTC. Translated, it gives CASSTWQGAHEQYF.

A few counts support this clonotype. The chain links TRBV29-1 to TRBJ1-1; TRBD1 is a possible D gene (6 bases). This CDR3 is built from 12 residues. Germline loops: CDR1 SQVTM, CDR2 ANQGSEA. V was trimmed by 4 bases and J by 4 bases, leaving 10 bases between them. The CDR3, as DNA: TGCAGCGTTGTACAGGGAGGCACTGAAGCTTTCTTT. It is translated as CSVVQGGTEAFF. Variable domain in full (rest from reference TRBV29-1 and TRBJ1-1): SAVISQKPSRDICQRGTSLTIQCQVDSQVTMMFWYRQQPGQSLTLIATANQGSEATYESGFVIDKFPISRPNLTFSTLTVSNMSPEDSSIYLCSVVQGGTEAFFGQGTRLTVV.